This passage covers 32 T cell receptor beta chains from one sample sequenced in a study of blood T cell repertoires in COVID-19. Produced via immunoSEQ multiplex PCR; TCRdb's table is partial and in-frame only. The profile covers 95,000 to 150,000 clones, with over 75% appearing a single time and 27% taken by the ten largest. Sequencing was done on a sample of peripheral blood. The receptors come from an elderly woman with acute or convalescent COVID-19.

This clone was counted once. This chain joins TRBV11-3 and TRBJ1-2; TRBD1 is a possible D gene (5 bases). CDR3 length equals 13 residues. Trimming pared 6 bases from V and 8 bases from J, leaving 16 bases between. Germline CDR1 is SGHNT and CDR2 is YENEEA. The CDR3 loop is CASSQAGLEGYTF. CDR3 DNA sequence: TGTGCCAGCAGTCAAGCAGGGTTAGAGGGCTACACCTTC.

The CDR3 DNA follows: TGTGCCAGCAGCTTATGGGAGGGAAAGGAGACCCAGTACTTC. It specifies CASSLWEGKETQYF. The rearrangement uses TRBV7-6 and TRBJ2-5, with 7 bases that match TRBD2. The CDR3 loop spans 14 amino acids. V gave up 2 bases and J gave up 5 bases; unmatched junction bases: 5. Germline CDR1 is SGHVS and CDR2 is FNYEAQ.

The rearrangement uses TRBV30 and TRBJ1-1; 11 positions match TRBD1. V lost 3 bases and J lost 4; bases outside the gene matches: 7. Germline CDR1 GTSNPN, CDR2 SVGIG (reference sequence). This CDR3 has 15 residues. CDR3 region: CAWRDTGTGGTEAFF. DNA of the CDR3: TGTGCCTGGAGAGATACCGGGACAGGGGGCACTGAAGCTTTCTTT.

The chain has TRBV18 and TRBJ2-3, with a tentative D call TRBD1 (6 bases). The CDR3 has 15 residues. The germline V gene encodes CDR1 KGHSH and CDR2 LQKENI. V was pared by 0 bases and J by 3 bases, with 10 bases between. The CDR3 sequence is CASSPPSQGTDTQYF. The CDR3 nucleotides are TGTGCCAGCTCACCACCTTCACAGGGAACAGATACGCAGTATTTT.

The rearrangement links TRBV11-1 to TRBJ1-2; 9 positions agree with TRBD1. The CDR3 extends over 14 amino acids. V shed 4 bases, J shed 5 bases, and the junction held 5 bases outside the gene matches. CDR1 is SGHAT, CDR2 FQDESV, per germline (reference sequence). The CDR3 sequence is CASSSRDRAYGYTF. CDR3 bases: TGTGCCAGCAGCTCCCGGGACAGGGCTTATGGCTACACCTTC.

J is TRBJ1-4 and V is TRBV4-1; D is possibly TRBD1 (5 bases). CDR3 length: 16 amino acids. V lost 1 base to trimming and J lost 3 bases, with 12 bases between them. Germline V gene data show CDR1 as MGHRA and CDR2 as YSYEKL. The CDR3 is CASSQVQGVANEKLFF. The CDR3 DNA reads as TGCGCCAGCAGCCAAGTGCAGGGTGTCGCTAATGAAAAACTGTTTTTT.

The chain has TRBV9 and TRBJ2-2, with 8 nucleotides matching TRBD1. J lost 5 bases, V lost 4 bases, and 10 bases had no gene match. Germline CDR1 is SGDLS and CDR2 is YYNGEE. The CDR3 runs to 16 residues. The CDR3 loop reads CASSTLRTGWTGELFF. Written as DNA, the CDR3 is TGTGCCAGCAGCACCCTACGGACAGGGTGGACCGGGGAGCTGTTTTTT.

This chain joins TRBV18 and TRBJ1-1; TRBD1 matches 10 bases. V gave up 5 bases and J gave up 1 base; unmatched junction bases: 4. CDR1 and CDR2 from the germline V gene are KGHSH and LQKENI. The CDR3 is made up of 15 amino acids. DNA of the CDR3: TGTGCCAGCTCAATCGGGACAGGGGAGAACACTGAAGCTTTCTTT. It encodes CASSIGTGENTEAFF.

V usage is TRBV2 and J usage is TRBJ2-1; D is undetermined. Trimming removed 5 bases from V and 10 bases from J, with 15 bases in between. Germline V lookup: CDR1 SNHLY, CDR2 FYNNEI. This CDR3 region has 13 residues. The CDR3 DNA is TGTGCCAGCAGTATGACTGCTGCCAAGGAGCAGTTCTTC. Amino acid sequence: CASSMTAAKEQFF.

CDR3 sequence (DNA): TGTGCCAGCAGTTGGCAATATAATTCACCCCTCCACTTT. Its translation: CASSWQYNSPLHF. The chain uses TRBV27 and TRBJ1-6; D ambiguous. Germline V gives CDR1 MNHEY, CDR2 SMNVEV (reference sequence). V lost 4 bases, J lost 4 bases, and 5 bases lay in between. The length of the CDR3 is 13 residues.

This clone was seen a single time. The J gene is TRBJ1-5, the V gene TRBV18, with 7 nucleotides matching TRBD1. The CDR3 runs 14 residues. The V and J ends lost 4 bases and 7 bases, in that order; junction bases with no gene match: 7. CDR1 is KGHSH and CDR2 is LQKENI in the germline V gene. This CDR3 is CASSLDREGQPQHF. The CDR3 DNA sequence: TGTGCCAGCTCACTCGACAGGGAAGGACAGCCCCAGCATTTT.

The chain carries TRBV3-1 (or the pseudogene TRBV3-2) and TRBJ1-1; 7 bases align to TRBD1. The CDR3 extends over 14 amino acids. The germline gives CDR1 LGHDT, CDR2 YNNKEL (reference sequence). V dropped 3 bases and J dropped 5; count of bases not matched to a gene: 6. CDR3 in amino acids: CASSQSAGGTEAFF. The CDR3 DNA sequence: TGTGCCAGCAGCCAGTCCGCAGGGGGGACTGAAGCTTTCTTT.

The rearrangement uses TRBV6-5 and TRBJ1-2; the match to TRBD1 covers 10 bases. The germline CDR1 and CDR2 sequences are MNHEY and SVGAGI. CDR3 length equals 14 residues. J was trimmed by 8 bases and V by 7 bases; bases with no gene match: 10. CDR3 loop: CASKMTGGELGYTF. CDR3 coding DNA: TGTGCCAGCAAGATGACAGGGGGCGAGTTAGGCTACACCTTC.

CDR3 residues: CASSLVPGLAYEQYF. CDR3 DNA sequence: TGTGCCAGCAGCTTAGTGCCGGGACTAGCCTACGAGCAGTACTTC. The chain has TRBV7-8 and TRBJ2-7; 8 bases line up with TRBD2. Germline CDR1 and CDR2: SGHVS and FQNEAQ. J was trimmed by 2 bases and V by 1 base; bases with no gene match: 4. This CDR3 is built from 15 residues.

The chain is built from TRBV5-1 and TRBJ1-1; 7 bases align to TRBD1. V shed 0 bases, J shed 5 bases, and the junction held 13 bases outside the gene matches. Germline CDR1 SGHRS, CDR2 YFSETQ. The CDR3 length is 17 residues. The DNA for the CDR3 is TGCGCCAGCAGCTTGGCCCCCTCAGGGGGTGGAGGAACTGAAGCTTTCTTT. It translates to CASSLAPSGGGGTEAFF.

J is TRBJ1-4 and V is TRBV11-2; the match to TRBD1 covers 9 bases. Germline assignment: CDR1 SGHAT and CDR2 FQNNGV. The V gene end was trimmed by 4 bases and the J gene end by 5 bases; junction bases not matched to a gene: 2. CDR3 length equals 14 residues. CDR3 region: CASSYRGRNEKLFF. DNA for the CDR3: TGTGCCAGCAGCTACAGGGGGCGCAATGAAAAACTGTTTTTT.

This clone was observed a handful of times. This sequence joins TRBV6-5 and TRBJ1-2; D is unclear. CDR1 is MNHEY, CDR2 SVGAGI, per germline. There are 14 residues in the CDR3. The germline V and J ends were trimmed by 4 bases and 3 bases, with 12 bases remaining between them. In DNA form, the CDR3 reads TGTGCCAGCAGTTTGATGAGGTGGGACTATGGCTACACCTTC. It specifies CASSLMRWDYGYTF.

The J gene is TRBJ2-1, the V gene TRBV5-5; D not resolved. Trimming removed 2 bases from V and 5 bases from J, with 14 bases in between. The CDR3 length is 15 residues. In germline, CDR1 is SGHKS, CDR2 YYEKEE (reference sequence). The CDR3 nucleotides are TGTGCCAGCAGCTTCCTAGGCGGCCCGAACAATGAGCAGTTCTTC. It codes for CASSFLGGPNNEQFF.

V gene TRBV11-2 combines with J gene TRBJ1-2, with a tentative D call TRBD1 (5 bases). The CDR3 is 13 residues long. The V gene's germline CDR1 is SGHAT and CDR2 FQNNGV. The germline V and J ends were trimmed by 3 bases and 8 bases, with 13 bases remaining between them. CDR3: CASSLVRVDGYTF. CDR3 nucleotide sequence: TGTGCCAGCAGCTTGGTCAGGGTAGACGGCTACACCTTC. The complete variable domain, with remaining parts taken from reference TRBV11-2 and TRBJ1-2, reads EAGVAQSPRYKIIEKRQSVAFWCNPISGHATLYWYQQILGQGPKLLIQFQNNGVVDDSQLPKDRFSAERLKGVDSTLKIQPAKLEDSAVYLCASSLVRVDGYTFGSGTRLTVV.

The CDR3 nucleotides read TGTGCCATCAGCCCCCTCCAGGGAAACACCATATATTTT. It encodes CAISPLQGNTIYF. The rearrangement joins TRBV10-3 to TRBJ1-3; D gene ambiguous. Germline V gene data show CDR1 as ENHRY and CDR2 as SYGVKD. The CDR3 is 13 amino acids. With 6 bases removed from V and 4 bases from J, the gap between germline ends came to 10 bases.

The chain employs TRBV6-5 and TRBJ1-1; 9 bases align to TRBD1. Germline loops: CDR1 MNHEY, CDR2 SVGAGI. V was pared by 6 bases and J by 0 bases, with 5 bases of the junction left unmatched. This CDR3 has 15 residues. The CDR3 is CASRRGQGMNTEAFF. CDR3 DNA sequence: TGTGCCAGCAGAAGGGGACAGGGAATGAACACTGAAGCTTTCTTT.

V gene TRBV7-9 combines with J gene TRBJ1-6, with 8 bases fitting TRBD1. The CDR3 sequence is 14 residues long. The V gene's germline CDR1 is SEHNR and CDR2 FQNEAQ (reference sequence). Trimming cost V 5 bases and J 9 bases; bases outside gene matches: 6. The CDR3: CASSLQGDVSPLHF. As DNA, the CDR3 is TGTGCCAGCAGCCTACAGGGGGATGTTTCACCCCTCCACTTT. Variable domain in full (rest from reference TRBV7-9 and TRBJ1-6): DTGVSQNPRHKITKRGQNVTFRCDPISEHNRLYWYRQTLGQGPEFLTYFQNEAQLEKSRLLSDRFSAERPKGSFSTLEIQRTEQGDSAMYLCASSLQGDVSPLHFGNGTRLTVT.

The chain employs TRBV5-1 and TRBJ2-3, with a tentative D call TRBD2 (6 bases). The CDR3 is 17 residues long. V shed 0 bases and J shed 5 bases, with 19 bases lying between them. The V gene's germline CDR1 is SGHRS and CDR2 YFSETQ. The CDR3 protein is CASSLARVAAAGDTQYF. In DNA, the CDR3 is TGCGCCAGCAGCTTGGCTCGAGTAGCGGCGGCTGGAGATACGCAGTATTTT.

The genes are TRBV6-2 or TRBV6-3 and TRBJ1-2; unclear D gene. Germline loops: CDR1 MNHEY, CDR2 SVGEGT. The CDR3 contains 12 residues. Trimming shortened V by 4 bases and J by 0 bases, and 3 bases separated the two germline ends. The CDR3 nucleotides read TGTGCCAGCAGTTTCACTAACTATGGCTACACCTTC. Translation gives CASSFTNYGYTF.

The chain combines TRBV12-3 or TRBV12-4 with TRBJ2-5, with TRBD1 identical over 7 bases. V dropped 6 bases and J dropped 5; count of bases not matched to a gene: 6. The CDR3 runs 13 residues. The CDR3 loop reads CASRSTGSETQYF. Written as DNA, the CDR3 is TGTGCCAGCAGGTCGACAGGGTCGGAGACCCAGTACTTC.

The chain couples TRBV14 to TRBJ2-1; 7 bases line up with TRBD1. The V segment lost 4 bases and the J segment 4 bases; nucleotides outside the gene matches: 4. Germline CDR1 reads SGHDN; CDR2 reads FVKESK. The CDR3 runs to 14 residues. The CDR3 DNA is TGTGCCAGCAGCCGGGACAGCGTTTACAATGAGCAGTTCTTC. Protein sequence: CASSRDSVYNEQFF. Together with reference TRBV14 and TRBJ2-1, the CDR3 gives the full variable domain: EAGVTQFPSHSVIEKGQTVTLRCDPISGHDNLYWYRRVMGKEIKFLLHFVKESKQDESGMPNNRFLAERTGGTYSTLKVQPAELEDSGVYFCASSRDSVYNEQFFGPGTRLTVL.

In nucleotides, the CDR3 is TGTGCCACCAGTGATCCTTCCGACTCTATCGGGTTCTTC. Translation gives CATSDPSDSIGFF. The chain joins TRBV24-1 to TRBJ2-1; D gene uncertain. The V gene's germline CDR1 is KGHDR and CDR2 SFDVKD. The CDR3 totals 13 residues. V was clipped by 3 bases and J by 15 bases, with 17 bases between them.

The chain employs TRBV4-2 and TRBJ1-2; possible D gene TRBD1, 6 bases. Trimming took 1 base from V and 5 from J, leaving 17 bases between them. The V gene's germline CDR1 is LGHNA and CDR2 YNFKEQ. The CDR3 runs to 16 residues. As DNA, the CDR3 is TGTGCCAGCAGCCAAGTTGGGGTGTCAGGGGCGTATGGCTACACCTTC. Amino acids: CASSQVGVSGAYGYTF.

The rearrangement uses TRBV5-1 and TRBJ1-4; 7 bases line up with TRBD1. This CDR3 comprises 15 residues. Trimming removed 0 bases from V and 5 bases from J; junction bases left unmatched: 4. CDR1 SGHRS and CDR2 YFSETQ come from the germline V gene. This chain's CDR3 is CASSLATGRNEKLFF. In DNA form, the CDR3 reads TGCGCCAGCAGCTTGGCGACAGGGAGGAATGAAAAACTGTTTTTT. The whole variable domain, filled in from reference TRBV5-1 and TRBJ1-4, reads KAGVTQTPRYLIKTRGQQVTLSCSPISGHRSVSWYQQTPGQGLQFLFEYFSETQRNKGNFPGRFSGRQFSNSRSEMNVSTLELGDSALYLCASSLATGRNEKLFFGSGTQLSVL.

The CDR3 spells CASSPLGTGGNQPQHF. CDR3 nucleotides: TGTGCCAGCTCCCCTCTGGGTACAGGGGGCAATCAGCCCCAGCATTTT. This chain uses TRBV18 with TRBJ1-5, with 7 nucleotides matching TRBD1. This CDR3 has 16 amino acids. Germline trimming cut 6 bases from V and 2 bases from J; bases unmatched to any gene: 10. Germline V gene data show CDR1 as KGHSH and CDR2 as LQKENI.

This clone was detected once. The rearrangement uses TRBV19 and TRBJ1-2; a weak D match, TRBD1 (6 bases). The CDR3 has 15 amino acids. V lost 3 bases to trimming and J lost 1 base, with 12 bases between them. Germline V lookup: CDR1 LNHDA, CDR2 SQIVND (reference sequence). The CDR3 region is CASSISQGSNYGYTF. CDR3 bases: TGTGCCAGTAGTATCTCGCAGGGGAGTAACTATGGCTACACCTTC.

CDR3 sequence (DNA): TGCAGTGCTAGTCGGACAGGGAACACTGAAGCTTTCTTT. Translating it yields CSASRTGNTEAFF. The rearrangement uses TRBV20-1 and TRBJ1-1; 7 bases map to TRBD1. Germline values: CDR1 DFQATT, CDR2 SNEGSKA (reference sequence). This CDR3 comprises 13 residues. V was clipped by 3 bases and J by 1 base; unmatched bases: 2.